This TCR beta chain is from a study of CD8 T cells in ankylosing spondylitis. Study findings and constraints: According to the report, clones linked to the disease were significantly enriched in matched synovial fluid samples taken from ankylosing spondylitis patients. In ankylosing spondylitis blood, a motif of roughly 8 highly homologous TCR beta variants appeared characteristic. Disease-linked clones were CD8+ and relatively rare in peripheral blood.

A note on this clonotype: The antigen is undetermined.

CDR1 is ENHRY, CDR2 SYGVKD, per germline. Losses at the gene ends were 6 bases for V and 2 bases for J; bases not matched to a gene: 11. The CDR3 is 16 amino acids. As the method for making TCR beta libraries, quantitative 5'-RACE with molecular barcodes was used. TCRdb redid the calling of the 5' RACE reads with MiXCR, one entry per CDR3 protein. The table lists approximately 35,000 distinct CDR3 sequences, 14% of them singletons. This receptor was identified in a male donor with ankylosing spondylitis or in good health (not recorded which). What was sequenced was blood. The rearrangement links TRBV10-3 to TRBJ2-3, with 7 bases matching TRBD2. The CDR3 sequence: CAIRPGDSGFTDTQYF. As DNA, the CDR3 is TGTGCCATCAGGCCCGGTGATAGCGGGTTCACAGATACGCAGTATTTT.